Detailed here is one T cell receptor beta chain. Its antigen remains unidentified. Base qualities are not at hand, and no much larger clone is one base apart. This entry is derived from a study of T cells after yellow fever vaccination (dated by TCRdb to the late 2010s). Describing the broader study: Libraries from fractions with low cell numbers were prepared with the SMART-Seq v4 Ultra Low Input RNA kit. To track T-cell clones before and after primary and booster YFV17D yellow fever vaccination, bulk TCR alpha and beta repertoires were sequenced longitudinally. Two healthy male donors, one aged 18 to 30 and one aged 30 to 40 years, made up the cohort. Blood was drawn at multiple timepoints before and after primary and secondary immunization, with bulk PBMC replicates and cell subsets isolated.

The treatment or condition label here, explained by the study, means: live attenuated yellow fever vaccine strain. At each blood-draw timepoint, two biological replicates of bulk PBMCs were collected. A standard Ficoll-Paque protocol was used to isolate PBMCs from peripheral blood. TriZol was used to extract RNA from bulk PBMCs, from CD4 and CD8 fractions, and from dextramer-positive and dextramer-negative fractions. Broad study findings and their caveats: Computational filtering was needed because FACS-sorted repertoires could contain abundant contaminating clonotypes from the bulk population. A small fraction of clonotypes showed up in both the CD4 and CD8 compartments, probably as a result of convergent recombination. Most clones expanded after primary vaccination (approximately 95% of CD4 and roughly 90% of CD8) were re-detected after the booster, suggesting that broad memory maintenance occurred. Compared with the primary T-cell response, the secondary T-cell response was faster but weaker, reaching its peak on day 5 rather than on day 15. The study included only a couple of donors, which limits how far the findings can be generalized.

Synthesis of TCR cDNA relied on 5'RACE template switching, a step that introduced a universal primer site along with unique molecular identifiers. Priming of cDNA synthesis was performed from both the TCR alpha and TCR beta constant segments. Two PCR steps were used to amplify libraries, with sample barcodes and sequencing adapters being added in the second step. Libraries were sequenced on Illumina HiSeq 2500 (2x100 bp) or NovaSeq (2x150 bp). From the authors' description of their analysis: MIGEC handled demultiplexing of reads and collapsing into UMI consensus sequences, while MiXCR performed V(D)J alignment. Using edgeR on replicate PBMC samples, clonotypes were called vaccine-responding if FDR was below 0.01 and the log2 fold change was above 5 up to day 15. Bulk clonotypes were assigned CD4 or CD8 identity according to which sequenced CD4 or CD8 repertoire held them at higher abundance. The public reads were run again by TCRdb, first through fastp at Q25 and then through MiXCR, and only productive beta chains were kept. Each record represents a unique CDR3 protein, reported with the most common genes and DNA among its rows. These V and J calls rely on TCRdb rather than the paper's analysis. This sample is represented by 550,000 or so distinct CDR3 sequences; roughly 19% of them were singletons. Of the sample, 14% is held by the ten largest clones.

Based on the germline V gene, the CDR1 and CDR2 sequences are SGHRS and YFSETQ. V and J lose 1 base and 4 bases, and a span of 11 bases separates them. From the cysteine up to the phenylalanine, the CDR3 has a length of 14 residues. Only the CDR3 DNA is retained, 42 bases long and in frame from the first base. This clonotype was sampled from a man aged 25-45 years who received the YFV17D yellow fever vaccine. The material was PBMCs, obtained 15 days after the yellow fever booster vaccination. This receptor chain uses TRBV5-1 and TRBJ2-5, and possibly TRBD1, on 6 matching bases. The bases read TGCGCCAGCAGCTTGTGGGCAGGGGCAGAGACCCAGTACTTC. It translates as CASSLWAGAETQYF.